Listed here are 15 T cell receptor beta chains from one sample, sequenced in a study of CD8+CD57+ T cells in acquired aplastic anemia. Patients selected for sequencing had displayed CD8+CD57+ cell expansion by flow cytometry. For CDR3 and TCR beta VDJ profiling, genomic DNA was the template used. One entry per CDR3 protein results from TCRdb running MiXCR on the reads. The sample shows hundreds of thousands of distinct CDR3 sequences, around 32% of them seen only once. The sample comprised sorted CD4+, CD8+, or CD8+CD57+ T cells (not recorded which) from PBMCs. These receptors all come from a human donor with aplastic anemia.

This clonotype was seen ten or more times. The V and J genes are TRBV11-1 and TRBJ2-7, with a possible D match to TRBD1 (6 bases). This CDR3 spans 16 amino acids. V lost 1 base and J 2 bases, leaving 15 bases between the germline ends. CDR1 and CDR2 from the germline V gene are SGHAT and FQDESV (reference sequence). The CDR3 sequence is CASSLGAKDSPYEQYF. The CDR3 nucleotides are TGTGCCAGCAGCTTAGGGGCCAAGGACAGCCCCTACGAGCAGTACTTC.

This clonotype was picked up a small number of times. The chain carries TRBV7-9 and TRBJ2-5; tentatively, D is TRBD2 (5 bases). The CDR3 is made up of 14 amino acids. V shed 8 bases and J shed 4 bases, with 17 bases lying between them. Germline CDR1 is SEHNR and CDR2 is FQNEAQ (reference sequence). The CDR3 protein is CASSPSGKVETQYF. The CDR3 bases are TGTGCCAGCTCACCTTCGGGGAAGGTAGAGACCCAGTACTTC.

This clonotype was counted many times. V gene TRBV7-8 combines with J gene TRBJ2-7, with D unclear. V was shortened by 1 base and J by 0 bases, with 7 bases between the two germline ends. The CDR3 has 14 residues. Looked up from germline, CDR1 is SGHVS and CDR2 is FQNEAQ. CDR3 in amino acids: CASSLGTVSYEQYF. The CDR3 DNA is TGTGCCAGCAGCTTAGGCACGGTCTCCTACGAGCAGTACTTC.

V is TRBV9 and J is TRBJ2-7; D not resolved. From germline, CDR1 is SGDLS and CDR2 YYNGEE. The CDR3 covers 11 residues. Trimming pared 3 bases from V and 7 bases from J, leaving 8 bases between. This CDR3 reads CASSASGEQYF. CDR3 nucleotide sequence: TGTGCCAGCAGCGCCTCCGGGGAGCAGTACTTC.

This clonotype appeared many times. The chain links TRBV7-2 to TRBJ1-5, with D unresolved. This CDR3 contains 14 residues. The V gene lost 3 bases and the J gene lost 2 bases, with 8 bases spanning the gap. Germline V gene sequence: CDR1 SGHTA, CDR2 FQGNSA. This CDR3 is CASSLRWGNQPQHF. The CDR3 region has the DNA TGTGCCAGCAGCTTGCGATGGGGCAATCAGCCCCAGCATTTT.

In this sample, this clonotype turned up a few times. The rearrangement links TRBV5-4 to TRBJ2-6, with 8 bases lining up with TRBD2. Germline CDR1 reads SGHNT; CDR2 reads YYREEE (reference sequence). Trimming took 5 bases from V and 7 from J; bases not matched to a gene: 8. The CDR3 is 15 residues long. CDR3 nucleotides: TGTGCCAGCAGGGCGGGGGGACTGGGCGCCAACGTCCTGACTTTC. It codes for CASRAGGLGANVLTF.

CDR3 residues: CATSGSGAYNEQFF. CDR3 DNA: TGTGCCACCAGTGGGTCAGGGGCCTACAATGAGCAGTTCTTC. V usage is TRBV24-1 and J usage is TRBJ2-1, with D perhaps matching TRBD1 (6 bases). V gave up 5 bases and J gave up 2 bases, with 9 bases separating them. This CDR3 region has 14 residues. Germline loops: CDR1 KGHDR, CDR2 SFDVKD.

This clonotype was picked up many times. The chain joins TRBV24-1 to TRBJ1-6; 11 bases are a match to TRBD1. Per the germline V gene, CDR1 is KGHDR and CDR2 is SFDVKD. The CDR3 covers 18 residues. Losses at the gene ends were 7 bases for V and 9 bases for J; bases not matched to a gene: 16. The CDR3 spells CATRNRDRGCPRSSPLHF. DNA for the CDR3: TGTGCCACCAGGAATCGGGACAGGGGGTGCCCCAGGTCTTCACCCCTCCACTTT.

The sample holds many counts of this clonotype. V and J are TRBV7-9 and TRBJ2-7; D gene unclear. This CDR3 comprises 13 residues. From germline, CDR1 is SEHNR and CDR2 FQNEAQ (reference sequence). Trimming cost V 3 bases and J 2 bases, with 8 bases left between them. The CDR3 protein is CASSFDHTYEQYF. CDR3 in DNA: TGTGCCAGCAGCTTTGACCATACCTACGAGCAGTACTTC.

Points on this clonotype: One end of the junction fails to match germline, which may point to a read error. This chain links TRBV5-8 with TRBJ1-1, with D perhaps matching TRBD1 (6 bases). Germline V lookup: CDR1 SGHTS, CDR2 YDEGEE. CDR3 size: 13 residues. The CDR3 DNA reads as TGTGCCAGCAGCTTGTTGAGGGACACTGAAGCTCTCTTT. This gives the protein CASSLLRDTEALF.

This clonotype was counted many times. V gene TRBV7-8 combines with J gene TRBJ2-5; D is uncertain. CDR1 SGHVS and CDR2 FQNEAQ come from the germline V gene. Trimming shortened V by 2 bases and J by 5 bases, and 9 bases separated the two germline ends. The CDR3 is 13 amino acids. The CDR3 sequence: CASSLLNVETQYF. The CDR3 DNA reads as TGTGCCAGCAGCTTACTTAACGTTGAGACCCAGTACTTC.

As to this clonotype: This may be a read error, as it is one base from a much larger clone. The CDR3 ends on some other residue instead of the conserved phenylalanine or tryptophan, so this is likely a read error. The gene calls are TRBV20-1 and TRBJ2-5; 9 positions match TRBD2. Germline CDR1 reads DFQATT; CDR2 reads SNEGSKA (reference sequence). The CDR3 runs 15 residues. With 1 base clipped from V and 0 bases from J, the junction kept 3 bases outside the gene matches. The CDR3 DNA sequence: TGCAGTGCTAGAGGACTAGCGGTCCACCAAGAGACCCAGTACCTC. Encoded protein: CSARGLAVHQETQYL.

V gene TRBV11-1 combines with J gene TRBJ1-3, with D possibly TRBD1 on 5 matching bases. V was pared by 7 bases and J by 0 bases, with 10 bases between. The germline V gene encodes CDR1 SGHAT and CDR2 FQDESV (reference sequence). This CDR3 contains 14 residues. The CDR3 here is CASTVQVSGNTIYF. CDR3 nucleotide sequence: TGTGCCAGCACCGTACAGGTCTCTGGAAACACCATATATTTT. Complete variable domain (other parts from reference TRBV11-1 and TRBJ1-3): EAEVAQSPRYKITEKSQAVAFWCDPISGHATLYWYRQILGQGPELLVQFQDESVVDDSQLPKDRFSAERLKGVDSTLKIQPAELGDSAMYLCASTVQVSGNTIYFGEGSWLTVV.

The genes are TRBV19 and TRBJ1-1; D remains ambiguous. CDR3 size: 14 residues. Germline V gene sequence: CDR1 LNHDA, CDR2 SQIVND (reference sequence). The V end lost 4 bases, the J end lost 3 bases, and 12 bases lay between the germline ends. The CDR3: CASSTGYGYTEAFF. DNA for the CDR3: TGTGCCAGTAGTACGGGCTATGGCTACACTGAAGCTTTCTTT.

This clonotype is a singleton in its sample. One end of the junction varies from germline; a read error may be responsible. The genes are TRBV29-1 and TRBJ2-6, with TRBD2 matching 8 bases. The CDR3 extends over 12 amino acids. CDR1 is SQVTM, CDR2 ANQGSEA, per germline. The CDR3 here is CSVRRGGNVLTF. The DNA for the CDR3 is TGCAGCGTTCGCCGGGGGGGCAACGTCCTGACTTTC.